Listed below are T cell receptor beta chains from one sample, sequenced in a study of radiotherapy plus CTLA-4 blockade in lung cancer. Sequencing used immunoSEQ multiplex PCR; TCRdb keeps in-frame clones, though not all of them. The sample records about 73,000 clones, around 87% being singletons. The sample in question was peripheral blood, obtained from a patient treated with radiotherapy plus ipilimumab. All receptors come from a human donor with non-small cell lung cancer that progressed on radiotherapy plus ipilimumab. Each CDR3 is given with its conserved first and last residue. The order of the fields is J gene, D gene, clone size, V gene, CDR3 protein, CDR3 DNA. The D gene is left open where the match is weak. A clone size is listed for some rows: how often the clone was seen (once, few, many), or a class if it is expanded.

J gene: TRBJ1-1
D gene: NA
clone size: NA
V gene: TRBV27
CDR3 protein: CASNLGTANTEAFF
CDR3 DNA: TGTGCCAGCAACCTCGGGACGGCGAACACTGAAGCTTTCTTT

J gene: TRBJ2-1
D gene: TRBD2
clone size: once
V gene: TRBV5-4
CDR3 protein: CASSSPSGRDNEQFF
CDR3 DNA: TGTGCCAGCAGTTCACCCAGCGGGAGGGACAATGAGCAGTTCTTC

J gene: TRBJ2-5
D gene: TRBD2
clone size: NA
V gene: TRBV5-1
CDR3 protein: CASSLYLAGGEETQYF
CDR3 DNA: TGCGCCAGCAGCTTGTACTTAGCGGGAGGTGAAGAGACCCAGTACTTC

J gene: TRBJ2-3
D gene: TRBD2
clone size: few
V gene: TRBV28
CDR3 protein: CASNLAGVVQYF
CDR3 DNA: TGTGCCAGCAATCTAGCGGGAGTAGTCCAATATTTT

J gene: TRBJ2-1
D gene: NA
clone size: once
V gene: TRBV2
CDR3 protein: CASTTTGRSYNEQFF
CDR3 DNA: TGTGCCAGCACCACGACAGGGAGGTCCTACAATGAGCAGTTCTTC

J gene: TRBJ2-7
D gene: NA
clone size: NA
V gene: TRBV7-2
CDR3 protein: CASSLVQGPYEQYF
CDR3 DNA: TGTGCCAGCAGCTTAGTACAGGGCCCGTACGAGCAGTACTTC

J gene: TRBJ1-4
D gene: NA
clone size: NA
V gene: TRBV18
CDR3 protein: CASSPGGEKLFF
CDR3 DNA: TGTGCCAGCTCACCAGGAGGTGAAAAACTGTTTTTT

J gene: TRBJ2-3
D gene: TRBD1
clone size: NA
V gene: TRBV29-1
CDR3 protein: CSVPGQGKGDTQYF
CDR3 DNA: TGCAGCGTCCCCGGACAGGGTAAAGGAGATACGCAGTATTTT

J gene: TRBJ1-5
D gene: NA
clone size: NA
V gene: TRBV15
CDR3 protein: CATSREGLLGRAEPQHF
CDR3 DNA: TGTGCCACCAGCAGAGAAGGTCTTCTGGGGCGAGCGGAGCCCCAGCATTTT

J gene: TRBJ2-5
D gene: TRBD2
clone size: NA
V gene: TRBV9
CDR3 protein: CASSPPTSGLEETQYF
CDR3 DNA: TGTGCCAGCAGCCCCCCGACTAGCGGGCTGGAAGAGACCCAGTACTTC

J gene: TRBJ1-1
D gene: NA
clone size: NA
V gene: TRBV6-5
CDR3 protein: CASSYSYRQKNTEAFF
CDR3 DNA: TGTGCCAGCAGTTACTCCTATCGGCAGAAGAACACTGAAGCTTTCTTT

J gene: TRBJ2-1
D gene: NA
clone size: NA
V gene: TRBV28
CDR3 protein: CASSFRRWNEQFF
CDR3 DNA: TGTGCCAGCAGTTTTAGGAGATGGAATGAGCAGTTCTTC

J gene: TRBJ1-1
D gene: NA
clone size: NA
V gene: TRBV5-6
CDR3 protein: CASSRVIGGRYPEAFF
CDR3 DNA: TGTGCCAGCAGCCGGGTAATCGGGGGGCGATACCCTGAAGCTTTCTTT

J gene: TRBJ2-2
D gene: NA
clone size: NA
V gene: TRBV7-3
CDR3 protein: CASSSDGTGELFF
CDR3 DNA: TGTGCCAGCAGCTCTGATGGGACCGGGGAGCTGTTTTTT

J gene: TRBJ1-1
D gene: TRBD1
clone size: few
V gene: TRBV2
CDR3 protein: CASSWNRGEGEAFF
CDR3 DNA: TGTGCCAGCAGTTGGAACAGGGGAGAAGGGGAAGCTTTCTTT

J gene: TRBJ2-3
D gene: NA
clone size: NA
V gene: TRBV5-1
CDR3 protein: CASSVQAGADTQYF
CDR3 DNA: TGCGCCAGCAGCGTTCAAGCGGGTGCAGATACGCAGTATTTT

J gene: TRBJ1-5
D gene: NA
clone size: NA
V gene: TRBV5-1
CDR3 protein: CAIFEGKRNQPQHF
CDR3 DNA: TGCGCCATCTTCGAGGGTAAACGCAATCAGCCCCAGCATTTT

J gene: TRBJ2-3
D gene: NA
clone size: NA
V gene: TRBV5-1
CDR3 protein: CASSPPADTQYF
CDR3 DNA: TGCGCCAGCAGCCCCCCGGCAGATACGCAGTATTTT

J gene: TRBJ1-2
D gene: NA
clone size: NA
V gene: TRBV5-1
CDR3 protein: CASRYEGIRAGYTF
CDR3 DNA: TGCGCCAGCAGATATGAGGGAATCCGAGCCGGCTACACCTTC

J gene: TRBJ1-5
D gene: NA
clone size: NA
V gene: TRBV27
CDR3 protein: CASRKQGNNQPQHF
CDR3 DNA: TGTGCCAGCAGAAAACAGGGTAACAATCAGCCCCAGCATTTT

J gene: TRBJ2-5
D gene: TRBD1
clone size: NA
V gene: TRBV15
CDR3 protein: CATSPRTGGTETQYF
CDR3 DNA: TGTGCCACCAGCCCCAGGACAGGGGGCACAGAGACCCAGTACTTC

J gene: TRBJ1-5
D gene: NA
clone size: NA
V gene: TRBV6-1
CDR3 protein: CASSETTSYSNQPQHF
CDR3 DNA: TGTGCCAGCAGTGAAACGACAAGTTATAGCAATCAGCCCCAGCATTTT

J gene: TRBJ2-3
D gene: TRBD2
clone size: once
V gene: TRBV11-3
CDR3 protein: CASSSGTSGVTDTQYF
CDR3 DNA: TGTGCCAGCAGCTCCGGGACTAGCGGAGTCACAGATACGCAGTATTTT

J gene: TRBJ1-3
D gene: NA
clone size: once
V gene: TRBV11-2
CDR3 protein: CASSSQGNSGNTIYF
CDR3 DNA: TGTGCCAGCAGCTCTCAGGGGAACTCTGGAAACACCATATATTTT

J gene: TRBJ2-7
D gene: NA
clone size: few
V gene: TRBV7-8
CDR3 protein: CASSFGQAGSEQYF
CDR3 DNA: TGTGCCAGCAGCTTCGGCCAGGCGGGCAGCGAGCAGTACTTC

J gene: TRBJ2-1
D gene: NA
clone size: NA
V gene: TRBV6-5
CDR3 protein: CASSPFLSDGIEQFF
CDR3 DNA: TGTGCCAGCAGTCCATTCCTATCGGACGGGATCGAGCAGTTCTTC

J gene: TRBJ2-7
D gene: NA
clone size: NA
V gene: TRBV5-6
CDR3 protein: CASSFGSTYEQYF
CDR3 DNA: TGTGCCAGCAGCTTCGGCTCCACCTACGAGCAGTACTTC

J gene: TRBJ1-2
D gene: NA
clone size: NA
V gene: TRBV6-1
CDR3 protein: CASQAVVEGYTF
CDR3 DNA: TGTGCCAGCCAGGCCGTGGTTGAGGGCTACACCTTC

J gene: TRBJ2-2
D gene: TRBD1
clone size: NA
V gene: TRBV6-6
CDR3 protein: CASSPKGQGATGELFF
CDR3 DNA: TGTGCCAGCAGCCCAAAAGGACAGGGGGCTACCGGGGAGCTGTTTTTT

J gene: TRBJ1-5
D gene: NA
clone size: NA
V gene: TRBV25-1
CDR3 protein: CASRQGNQPQHF
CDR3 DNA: TGTGCCAGCAGACAGGGTAACCAGCCCCAGCATTTT

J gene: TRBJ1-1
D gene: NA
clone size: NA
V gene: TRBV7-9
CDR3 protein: CASSPGLDTEAFF
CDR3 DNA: TGTGCCAGCAGCCCCGGGCTCGACACTGAAGCTTTCTTT

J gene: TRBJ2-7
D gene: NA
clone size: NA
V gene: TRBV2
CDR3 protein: CASSELGEYYEQYF
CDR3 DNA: TGTGCCAGCAGTGAACTAGGCGAATACTACGAGCAGTACTTC

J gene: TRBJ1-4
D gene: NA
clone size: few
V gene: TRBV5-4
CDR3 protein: CASSSRSGEKLFF
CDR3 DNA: TGTGCCAGCAGCTCTCGGTCGGGTGAAAAACTGTTTTTT

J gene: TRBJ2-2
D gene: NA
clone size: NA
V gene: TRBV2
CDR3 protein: CASSQEPPGSGELFF
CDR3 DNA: TGTGCCAGCAGTCAGGAGCCCCCCGGGTCCGGGGAGCTGTTTTTT

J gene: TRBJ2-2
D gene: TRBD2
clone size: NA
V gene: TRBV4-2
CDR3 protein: CASSQQTSGISGELFF
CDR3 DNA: TGTGCCAGCAGCCAACAAACTAGCGGGATTTCCGGGGAGCTGTTTTTT

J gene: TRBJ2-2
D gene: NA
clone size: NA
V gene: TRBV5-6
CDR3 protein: CASSFGVDTGELFF
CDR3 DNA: TGTGCCAGCAGCTTTGGGGTTGACACCGGGGAGCTGTTTTTT